The rows below give T cell receptor beta chains drawn from one sample of a study of T cells of healthy individuals. TCRdb ran MiXCR on the 5' RACE reads and lists one entry per CDR3 protein. The top ten clones hold approximately 4.8% of a sample with around 63,000 distinct CDR3 sequences, roughly 15% of them seen once. The receptors here all came from a human donor in good health. Each CDR3 is given with its conserved first and last residue. D genes are given only for firm matches. Size is omitted from some rows. Given values are once, few, many or a class for expanded clones.

clone size	J gene	D gene	V gene	CDR3 DNA	CDR3 protein
many	TRBJ2-2	NA	TRBV20-1	TGCAGTGCTACGATTTGGAGCGGGGAGCTGTTTTTT	CSATIWSGELFF
NA	TRBJ2-7	NA	TRBV7-9	TGTGCCAGCAGCTTAACTTCGGGACGGAGCTCCTACGAGCAGTACTTC	CASSLTSGRSSYEQYF
many	TRBJ2-4	TRBD1	TRBV4-1	TGCGCCAGCAGCCAAGACAGGGGGCGAGACATTCAGTACTTC	CASSQDRGRDIQYF
NA	TRBJ2-1	NA	TRBV24-1	TGTGCCACCAGTGATTTCGGCCAGGGGATTCATGAGCAGTTCTTC	CATSDFGQGIHEQFF
NA	TRBJ2-3	TRBD2	TRBV4-1	TGCGCCAGCAGCCAAAATAGCGGGAGCGCAGATACGCAGTATTTT	CASSQNSGSADTQYF
NA	TRBJ2-2	TRBD1	TRBV6-5	TGTGCCAGCAGTGGACAGGGAATTAGGACCGGGGAGCTGTTTTTT	CASSGQGIRTGELFF
NA	TRBJ2-7	TRBD2	TRBV12-3/TRBV12-4	TGTGCCAGCACTTCTCTCAGCGGGGGGAGCGGCGAGCAGTACTTC	CASTSLSGGSGEQYF
NA	TRBJ1-3	NA	TRBV7-9	TGTGCCAGCAGCCCTTCCGCGGGTGTAAACACCATATATTTT	CASSPSAGVNTIYF
many	TRBJ2-7	TRBD1	TRBV6-2/TRBV6-3	TGTGCCAGCAAACCCCGGGACAGACCCTACGAGCAGTACTTC	CASKPRDRPYEQYF
NA	TRBJ2-3	NA	TRBV12-3/TRBV12-4	TGTGCCAGCAGTTCCCTTACAACAGGGGATACGCAGTATTTT	CASSSLTTGDTQYF
few	TRBJ2-1	NA	TRBV14	TGTGCCAGCAGCGGATGGGAACCTGGAGGTGAGCAGTTCTTC	CASSGWEPGGEQFF
few	TRBJ2-1	TRBD2	TRBV20-1	TGCAGTGCTGGGCAGCCGCTAGCGGGATCCTATGAGCAGTTCTTC	CSAGQPLAGSYEQFF
NA	TRBJ2-7	TRBD1	TRBV20-1	TGCAGTGCTAGCTCCACGACAGGGATCTACGAGCAGTACTTC	CSASSTTGIYEQYF
NA	TRBJ1-2	NA	TRBV6-5	TGTGCCACCCGGGGGCAGAATAACTATGGCTACACCTTC	CATRGQNNYGYTF
many	TRBJ2-7	TRBD1	TRBV28	TGTGCCAGCAAACCCGGGACAGCCGTCTCTGAGCAGTACTTC	CASKPGTAVSEQYF
many	TRBJ2-1	NA	TRBV12-5	TGTGCTAGTGGTTCTGGGGTCACCAGGTCAAGGAATGAGCAGTTCTTC	CASGSGVTRSRNEQFF
many	TRBJ2-1	TRBD2	TRBV6-2/TRBV6-3	TGTGCCAGCAGTACCCCGCCCTTAGCGGGAGGGTTCAATGAGCAGTTCTTC	CASSTPPLAGGFNEQFF
many	TRBJ1-2	NA	TRBV4-3	TGCGCCAGCAGCCAAGAGGGCGTTTACTATGGCTACACCTTC	CASSQEGVYYGYTF
few	TRBJ2-1	TRBD2	TRBV4-2	TGTGCCAGCAGCCAAGGCGGGACTAGCGGGACCAACTACAATGAGCAGTTCTTC	CASSQGGTSGTNYNEQFF
NA	TRBJ2-6	NA	TRBV11-2	TGTGCCAGCCGACCATCTGGGGCCAACGTCCTGACTTTC	CASRPSGANVLTF
once	TRBJ2-2	TRBD2	TRBV7-2	TGTGCCAGCAGCTCGTTAGCGGGGTACACCGGGGAGCTGTTTTTT	CASSSLAGYTGELFF
few	TRBJ2-3	NA	TRBV7-9	TGTGCCAGCAGCCCCCCCTATGGGAGAACAGATACGCAGTATTTT	CASSPPYGRTDTQYF
once	TRBJ2-7	TRBD2	TRBV5-4	TGTGCCGGCAGCTTGAGTGCGGGGACTACCACCTACGAGCAGTACTTC	CAGSLSAGTTTYEQYF
NA	TRBJ1-1	TRBD1	TRBV9	TGTGCCAGCAGCGTAGGAAGGGGACAGTCGGGAGCTTTCTTT	CASSVGRGQSGAFF
NA	TRBJ2-1	NA	TRBV4-1	TGCGCCAGCAGCCCCTATCGGGGGAATGAGCAGTTCTTC	CASSPYRGNEQFF
NA	TRBJ2-1	TRBD2	TRBV5-1	TGCGCCAGCGGGAGGATAGCGGGGAACAATGAGCAGTTCTTC	CASGRIAGNNEQFF
NA	TRBJ2-1	NA	TRBV7-3	TGTGCCAGCAGCGCCCTACCCGGGACTCTAATCAATGAGCAGTTCTTC	CASSALPGTLINEQFF
NA	TRBJ2-2	NA	TRBV7-6	TGTGCCAGCAGTCGCCAGGTCACCGGGGAGCTGTTTTTT	CASSRQVTGELFF
NA	TRBJ2-7	TRBD2	TRBV20-1	TGCACCGCCCGGGGGGGATATGGCACCTACGAGCAGTACTTC	CTARGGYGTYEQYF
NA	TRBJ1-3	NA	TRBV7-2	TGTGCCAGCAGCTTAGCAGGAGGGAGCTCTGGAAACACCATATATTTT	CASSLAGGSSGNTIYF
many	TRBJ2-5	NA	TRBV6-6	TGTGCCAGCAGGGGCCTGTCGGACAGAGAAGAGACCCAGTACTTC	CASRGLSDREETQYF
few	TRBJ1-1	TRBD1	TRBV10-3	TGTGCCATCAGTGGGACAGGGATGAACACTGAAGCTTTCTTT	CAISGTGMNTEAFF
many	TRBJ2-1	NA	TRBV3-1	TGTGCCAGCAGCCAAGGACGAGGGGCGCAGGGTGAGCAGTTCTTC	CASSQGRGAQGEQFF
few	TRBJ2-7	NA	TRBV25-1	TGTGCCAGCAGTGGAGGGTTTCACGAGCAGTACTTC	CASSGGFHEQYF
few	TRBJ2-7	NA	TRBV6-5	TGTGCCAGCAGTTCCAGCAGTGGGTCGTACGAGCAGTACTTC	CASSSSSGSYEQYF
few	TRBJ2-7	TRBD1	TRBV28	TGTGCCACCAAGAGGACAGGGAGCTCCTACGAGCAGTACTTC	CATKRTGSSYEQYF
few	TRBJ2-1	TRBD1	TRBV7-9	TGTGCCAGCAGCTTAGGGGGCAGGGGGTGGATGTATGAGCAGTTCTTC	CASSLGGRGWMYEQFF
NA	TRBJ1-5	NA	TRBV5-6	TGTGCCAGCAGCTTGGCCGGTCAGGACATACGCCAGCATTTT	CASSLAGQDIRQHF
many	TRBJ1-5	NA	TRBV25-1	TGTGCCAGCAGCGGTAGGACAGCTGATCAGCCCCAGCATTTT	CASSGRTADQPQHF
many	TRBJ2-4	NA	TRBV4-1	TGCGCCAGCAGCCAAGAGGGCGGCGGGATAGCCAAAAACATTCAGTACTTC	CASSQEGGGIAKNIQYF
many	TRBJ1-6	TRBD1	TRBV25-1	TGTGCCAGCCGCCAACAGGGGAACAATTCACCCCTCCACTTT	CASRQQGNNSPLHF
NA	TRBJ1-2	TRBD1	TRBV7-9	TGTGCCAGCAGCCCAATCAGGGGGGGAGATTATGGCTACACCTTC	CASSPIRGGDYGYTF
many	TRBJ1-3	NA	TRBV30	TGTGCCTGGAGACCTTTCTCTGGAAACACCATATATTTT	CAWRPFSGNTIYF
many	TRBJ2-7	NA	TRBV3-1	TGTGCCAGCAGCCAAGAAAGGGTTGGGGGCCGCAGGGGAAACGAGCAGTACTTC	CASSQERVGGRRGNEQYF